Detailed here is one T cell receptor (beta chain). Its matching antigen is unknown. The data originate from a study of OX40 agonist ivuxolimab in advanced cancers. Overall study results and limits: Partial responders treated at 0.1-3.0 mg/kg exhibited clonal expansion among the lowest measured. Expanded clones tended on average to be more numerous among CD8+ T cells than CD4+. At 0.1 to 3.0 mg/kg and by week 6, clonal expansion occurred in CD4+ and CD8+ blood T cells. No antigen was identified for the clonally expanded peripheral T cells.

TCRdb's copy holds only in-frame clones and misses some; the assay was immunoSEQ multiplex PCR. This sample has about 70,000 clones, with roughly 80% found just once. There are 13 residues in the CDR3. V shed 10 bases and J shed 0 bases, with 13 bases lying between them. CDR1 is SGHRS, CDR2 YFSETQ, per germline. The sequenced sample was CD4+ or CD8+ T cells sorted from blood, obtained in a trial of the OX40 agonist ivuxolimab. The chain employs TRBV5-1 and TRBJ1-1, with TRBD1 as a possible D gene (6 bases). The receptor's source is an adult with an advanced solid tumor such as melanoma, head and neck, liver or kidney cancer. The CDR3 sequence: CARLGGMNTEAFF. The CDR3 nucleotides read TGCGCCCGGTTAGGGGGGATGAACACTGAAGCTTTCTTT.